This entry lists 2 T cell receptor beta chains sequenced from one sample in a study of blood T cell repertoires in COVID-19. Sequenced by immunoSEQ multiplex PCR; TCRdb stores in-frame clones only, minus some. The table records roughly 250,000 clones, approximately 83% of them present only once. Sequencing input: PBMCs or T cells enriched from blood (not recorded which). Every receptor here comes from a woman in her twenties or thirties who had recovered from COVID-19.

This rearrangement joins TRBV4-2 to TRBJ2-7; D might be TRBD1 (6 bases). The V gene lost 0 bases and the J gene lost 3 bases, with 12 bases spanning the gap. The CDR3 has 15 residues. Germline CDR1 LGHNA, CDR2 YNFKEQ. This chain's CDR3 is CASSQDLGRGYEQYF. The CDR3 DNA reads TGTGCCAGCAGCCAAGATTTGGGCAGGGGCTACGAGCAGTACTTC.

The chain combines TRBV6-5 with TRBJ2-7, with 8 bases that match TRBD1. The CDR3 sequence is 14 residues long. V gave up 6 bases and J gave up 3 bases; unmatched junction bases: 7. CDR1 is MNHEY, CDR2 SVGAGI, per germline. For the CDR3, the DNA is TGTGCCAGCAGCAACAGGGGGGACAACTACGAGCAGTACTTC. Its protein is CASSNRGDNYEQYF.